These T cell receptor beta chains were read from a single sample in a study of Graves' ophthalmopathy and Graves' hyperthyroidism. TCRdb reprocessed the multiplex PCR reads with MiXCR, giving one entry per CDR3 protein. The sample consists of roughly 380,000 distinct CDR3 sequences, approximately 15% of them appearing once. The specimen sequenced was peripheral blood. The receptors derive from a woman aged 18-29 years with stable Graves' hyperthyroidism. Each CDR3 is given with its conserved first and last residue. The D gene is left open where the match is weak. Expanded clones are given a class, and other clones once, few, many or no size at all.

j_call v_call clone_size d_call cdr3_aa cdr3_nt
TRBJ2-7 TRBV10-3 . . CAIMDSVTGNYEQYF TGTGCCATCATGGATTCTGTGACAGGCAACTACGAGCAGTACTTC
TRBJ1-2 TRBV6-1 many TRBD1 CASSLDGTGGYGYTF TGTGCCAGCAGCCTCGACGGGACAGGGGGGTATGGCTACACCTTC
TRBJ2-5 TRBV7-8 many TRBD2 CASSLRKLAGGDKTQYF TGTGCCAGCAGCTTAAGAAAACTAGCGGGGGGTGATAAGACCCAGTACTTC
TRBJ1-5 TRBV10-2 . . CASSDFSTGPDQPQHF TGCGCCAGCAGTGATTTCTCGACAGGCCCCGATCAGCCCCAGCATTTT
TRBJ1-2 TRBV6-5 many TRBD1 CASSYSKGQGAGGYTF TGTGCCAGCAGTTACTCGAAAGGGCAGGGGGCGGGAGGCTACACCTTC
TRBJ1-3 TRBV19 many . CASSIGRTVSGNTIYF TGTGCCAGTAGTATAGGACGGACTGTCTCTGGAAACACCATATATTTT
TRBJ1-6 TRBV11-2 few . CASSSNIRAVVNSPLHF TGTGCCAGCAGCTCAAACATCAGGGCAGTAGTGAATTCACCCCTCCACTTT
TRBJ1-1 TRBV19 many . CASSIRVNQNTEAFF TGTGCCAGTAGTATCCGAGTGAATCAGAACACTGAAGCTTTCTTT
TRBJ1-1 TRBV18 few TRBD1 CASSPSDRVNTEAFF TGTGCCAGCTCACCATCGGACAGGGTGAACACTGAAGCTTTCTTT
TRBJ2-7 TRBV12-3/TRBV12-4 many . CASTTRRGEQYF TGTGCCAGCACCACACGGAGGGGGGAGCAGTACTTC
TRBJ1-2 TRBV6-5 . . CASVTAGYGYTF TGTGCCAGCGTAACTGCTGGCTATGGCTACACCTTC
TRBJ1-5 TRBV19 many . CASSMWGGHGNQPQHF TGTGCCAGTAGTATGTGGGGAGGGCATGGCAATCAGCCCCAGCATTTT
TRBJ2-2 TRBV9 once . CASSVGRENTGELFF TGTGCCAGCAGCGTAGGTAGGGAGAACACCGGGGAGCTGTTTTTT
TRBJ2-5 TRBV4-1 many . CASSQDEGWETQYF TGCGCCAGCAGCCAAGATGAGGGCTGGGAGACCCAGTACTTC
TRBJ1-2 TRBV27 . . CASSPVGGSNYGYTF TGTGCCAGCAGTCCCGTCGGCGGCTCTAACTATGGCTACACCTTC
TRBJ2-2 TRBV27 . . CASRALYGELFF TGTGCCAGCAGGGCTCTATACGGGGAGCTGTTTTTT
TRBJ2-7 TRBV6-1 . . CAAGPLGSSYEQYF TGTGCCGCTGGACCCTTGGGGAGCTCCTACGAGCAGTACTTC
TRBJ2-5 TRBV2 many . CASSTMTPYQETQYF TGTGCCAGCAGCACAATGACACCGTACCAAGAGACCCAGTACTTC
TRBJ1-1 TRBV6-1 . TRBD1 CASREDRGWTEAFF TGTGCCAGCAGGGAAGACAGGGGATGGACTGAAGCTTTCTTT
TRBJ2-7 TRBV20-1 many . CSARGQSRYEQYF TGCAGTGCTAGAGGACAGAGCCGTTACGAGCAGTACTTC
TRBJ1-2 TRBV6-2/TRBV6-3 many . CASSFVLWTEGGGGYTF TGTGCCAGCAGTTTCGTCTTATGGACAGAGGGTGGAGGTGGCTACACCTTC
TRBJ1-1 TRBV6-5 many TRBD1 CASSYGGTVPGTEAFF TGTGCCAGCAGTTATGGTGGGACAGTCCCGGGGACTGAAGCTTTCTTT
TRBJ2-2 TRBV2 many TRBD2 CASTLGGGRNTGELFF TGTGCCAGCACCCTGGGCGGGGGGCGAAACACCGGGGAGCTGTTTTTT
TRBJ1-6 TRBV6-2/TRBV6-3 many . CASRSGVIGISPLHF TGTGCCAGCAGGAGTGGGGTCATTGGGATTTCACCCCTCCACTTT
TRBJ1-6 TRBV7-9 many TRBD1 CASSSGQEINSPLHF TGTGCCAGCAGTTCCGGACAGGAGATCAATTCACCCCTCCACTTT
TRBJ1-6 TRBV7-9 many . CASSPQGRNSPLHF TGTGCCAGCAGCCCGCAGGGGCGTAATTCACCCCTCCACTTT
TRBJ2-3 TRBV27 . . CASSFTGTLTDTQYF TGTGCCAGCAGTTTTACCGGGACACTCACAGATACGCAGTATTTT
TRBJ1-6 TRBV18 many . CASSPLGHKSSYNSPLHF TGTGCCAGCTCACCCCTTGGACACAAGAGCTCCTATAATTCACCCCTCCACTTT
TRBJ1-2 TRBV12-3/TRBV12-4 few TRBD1 CASSLTGSDYGYTF TGTGCCAGCAGTTTGACAGGGAGTGACTATGGCTACACCTTC
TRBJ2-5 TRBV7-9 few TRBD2 CASTSLRGTSGEETQYF TGTGCCAGCACCTCCCTTAGGGGGACTAGCGGGGAAGAGACCCAGTACTTC
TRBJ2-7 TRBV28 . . CASSSLGHGSPYEQYF TGTGCCAGCAGTTCTCTCGGACACGGGTCCCCCTACGAGCAGTACTTC
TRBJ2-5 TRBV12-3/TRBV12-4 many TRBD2 CASLRGGLGTETQYF TGTGCCAGCCTTCGGGGAGGGTTAGGTACGGAGACCCAGTACTTC
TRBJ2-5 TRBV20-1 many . CSARDSVRRGETQYF TGCAGTGCTAGAGATTCTGTCAGGAGAGGAGAGACCCAGTACTTC
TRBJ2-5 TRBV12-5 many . CASVRDGQETQYF TGTGCTAGTGTTAGGGACGGCCAAGAGACCCAGTACTTC
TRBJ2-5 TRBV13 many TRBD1 CASSPNRGQGTQYF TGTGCCAGCAGCCCAAACAGGGGCCAGGGGACCCAGTACTTC
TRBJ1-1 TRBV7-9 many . CASSLVGRMNTEAFF TGTGCCAGCAGCTTAGTCGGCCGAATGAACACTGAAGCTTTCTTT